The following is a T cell receptor beta chain sequence with its context. Its target is unknown. This specimen comes from a study of PD-1 blockade in classical Hodgkin lymphoma. Study results and caveats: Diminished baseline TCR diversity has been reported in newly diagnosed patients relative to healthy donors. Any patient who commenced nivolumab under 1 year after ASCT was excluded. The authors have not defined what causes the repertoire differences, possibly disease activity or prior therapy. CD4+ but not CD8+ TCR diversity rose significantly by C4D1.

Trimming cost V 4 bases and J 6 bases; bases outside gene matches: 10. The length of the CDR3 is 17 residues. Germline values: CDR1 MNHNS, CDR2 SASEGT. With no exception, relapse followed autologous stem cell transplantation in all patients, and brentuximab vedotin exposure varied. Only in-frame clones appear in the TCRdb table, and some are missing; sequencing was by immunoSEQ multiplex PCR. Of tens of thousands of clones listed, around three quarters are singletons. The genes are TRBV6-1 and TRBJ2-6, with TRBD1 matching 9 bases. The material was peripheral blood mononuclear cells (PBMCs), obtained before the second cycle of nivolumab. The sequence derives from a human donor with classical Hodgkin lymphoma. The CDR3 DNA reads TGTGCCAGCAGTGGACTCTCCGGGACAGGGATGGCCAACGTCCTGACTTTC. It translates to CASSGLSGTGMANVLTF.